This is a list of T cell receptor beta chains from one sample in a study of CD8 T cell repertoires and HIV-1 epitope variants. Antigen specificity for these receptors is unknown. The repertoire was sequenced with immunoSEQ multiplex PCR; TCRdb's copy has only in-frame clones and lacks some. Found here are around 3,000 clones, roughly three fifths of them singletons; the top ten hold roughly 45%. Sequenced material: cultured CD8+ T cells derived from PBMCs. These TCRs come from a male donor with HIV. The CDR3 runs from the conserved cysteine through the conserved F or W. A D gene is named only where the DNA matches it firmly. Clone size, where shown, is once, few, many, or a class for clones that have expanded.

D	size	length	J	V	DNA	CDR3
TRBD1	-	15	TRBJ1-1	TRBV10-3	TGTGCCTCCAACCCAGGACAGGGGAGACCGTCTGAAGCTTTCTTT	CASNPGQGRPSEAFF
-	-	17	TRBJ1-2	TRBV5-4	TGTGCCAGCAGCCCGCCCGGGCAGGCCCTATTTAACTATGGCTACACCTTC	CASSPPGQALFNYGYTF
-	-	17	TRBJ2-2	TRBV10-3	TGTGCCATCAGTGAGTCGGGCGGCAGGGATAACACCGGGGAGCTGTTTTTT	CAISESGGRDNTGELFF
-	few	13	TRBJ2-2	TRBV9	TGTGCCAGCAGCCCTCCAGATGCCGGGGAGCTGTTTTTT	CASSPPDAGELFF
TRBD2	-	16	TRBJ2-1	TRBV6-5	TGTGCCAGCAGTTCGTTAGCGGGGAATTTAAACAATGAGCAGTTCTTC	CASSSLAGNLNNEQFF
-	-	13	TRBJ2-5	TRBV28	TGTGCCAGCAGTACAGGGTACCAAGAGACCCAGTACTTC	CASSTGYQETQYF
-	-	17	TRBJ1-4	TRBV9	TGTGCCAGCAGCGTAGAAGGGAGACCCTCGAGGAGTGAAAAACTGTTTTTT	CASSVEGRPSRSEKLFF
TRBD2	-	16	TRBJ2-7	TRBV28	TGTGCCAGCAGTTTAGAGACTAGCGGGGCTGCCTACGAGCAGTACTTC	CASSLETSGAAYEQYF
-	few	15	TRBJ2-7	TRBV7-6	TGTGCCAGCAGCTTAGAGGCAGACTCCTACTACGAGCAGTACTTC	CASSLEADSYYEQYF
-	few	15	TRBJ1-1	TRBV28	TGTGCCAGCAGTTCTTTTACGGGTCTCGGTCCTGAAGCTTTCTTT	CASSSFTGLGPEAFF
TRBD2	-	14	TRBJ2-1	TRBV28	TGTGCCAGCAGTTTTAGGGTAGCGGGGAGTGAGCAGTTCTTC	CASSFRVAGSEQFF
-	-	13	TRBJ2-7	TRBV7-9	TGTGCCAGCAGCTTCCAGGGAAGTGAGGAGCAGTACTTC	CASSFQGSEEQYF
TRBD2	-	17	TRBJ2-7	TRBV11-1	TGTGCCAGCAGCTTAAAAGGCCGGGTGAGCGGGAGCTACGAGCAGTACTTC	CASSLKGRVSGSYEQYF
-	-	11	TRBJ1-3	TRBV29-1	TGCAGCGTCGAACAGGGAAACACCATATATTTT	CSVEQGNTIYF
-	-	15	TRBJ2-2	TRBV6-1	TGTGCCAGCGACGCCGGTAGCTGGGTGGGCGGGGAGCTGTTTTTT	CASDAGSWVGGELFF
TRBD1	-	14	TRBJ1-5	TRBV10-1	TGCGCCAGCAGGGACAGGGATTCCAATCAGCCCCAGCATTTT	CASRDRDSNQPQHF
TRBD1	few	12	TRBJ1-1	TRBV27	TGTGCCAGCAAGACAGGGACCACTGAAGCTTTCTTT	CASKTGTTEAFF
-	-	14	TRBJ2-7	TRBV29-1	TGCAGCGTTGAAGAGTGGAGCTCGAGCTACGAGCAGTACTTC	CSVEEWSSSYEQYF
-	few	15	TRBJ2-7	TRBV5-4	TGTGCCAGCAGCCTGCGTTTAGCCGGCGGACACGAGCAGTACTTC	CASSLRLAGGHEQYF
-	once	15	TRBJ1-2	TRBV7-2	TGTGCCAGCAGCTTAGTCGCGGTCACCAACTATGGCTACACCTTC	CASSLVAVTNYGYTF
-	-	15	TRBJ2-1	TRBV28	TGTGCCAGCAGTTTAATTGGACTCTCCTACAATGAGCAGTTCTTC	CASSLIGLSYNEQFF
-	-	12	TRBJ1-2	TRBV12-2	TGTGCAACCCGGCGGCAGGGTAGGGGCTACACCTTC	CATRRQGRGYTF
TRBD1	-	16	TRBJ2-5	TRBV11-3	TGTGCCAGCAGCCCGAGGGGGACAGGGGGCGCAGAGACCCAGTACTTC	CASSPRGTGGAETQYF
TRBD2	-	17	TRBJ2-5	TRBV5-4	TGTGCCAGCAGCTTGGGAGCGGGGGCCTTCCACCAAGAGACCCAGTACTTC	CASSLGAGAFHQETQYF
-	-	14	TRBJ2-5	TRBV13	TGTGCCAGCAGCTTAGAGGCGGGCCAAGAGACCCAGTACTTC	CASSLEAGQETQYF
-	-	13	TRBJ2-1	TRBV7-2	TGTGCCAGCAGCTTAGGCGGGGAAAATGAGCAGTTCTTC	CASSLGGENEQFF
TRBD2	-	16	TRBJ2-5	TRBV28	TGTGCCAGCAGGGATCCGGGACTAGCGGAGAAAGAGACCCAGTACTTC	CASRDPGLAEKETQYF
TRBD1	-	12	TRBJ1-2	TRBV27	TGTGCCAGCGGACAGGGGTATTATGGCTACACCTTC	CASGQGYYGYTF
TRBD2	-	12	TRBJ2-7	TRBV27	TGTGCCAGCAGTTTAGGAGCGGGAGAAGAGTACTTC	CASSLGAGEEYF
TRBD1	-	15	TRBJ1-5	TRBV27	TGTGCCAGCAGTCCCGACAGGGTGTACAATCAGCCCCAGCATTTT	CASSPDRVYNQPQHF
TRBD2	-	14	TRBJ2-7	TRBV7-2	TGTGCCAGCAGGGAGACTAGCGGGGCCTACGAGCAGTACTTC	CASRETSGAYEQYF
-	-	14	TRBJ2-1	TRBV19	TGTGCCAGTAGCCCGGGGCCCTTCTACAATGAGCAGTTCTTC	CASSPGPFYNEQFF
TRBD2	-	19	TRBJ2-1	TRBV15	TGTGCCACCAGCAGAGATCGGCTAGCGGGGGGAAGCTCCTACAATGAGCAGTTCTTC	CATSRDRLAGGSSYNEQFF
-	-	15	TRBJ2-3	TRBV5-6	TGTGCCAGCAGCCAGGGGATGCGGGGCACAGATACGCAGTATTTT	CASSQGMRGTDTQYF
-	few	12	TRBJ1-2	TRBV18	TGTGCCAGCTCCCTCCGTGGGGATGGCTACACCTTC	CASSLRGDGYTF
-	-	13	TRBJ1-1	TRBV5-1	TGCGCCAGCAGCAGTGCCGTGAACACTGAAGCTTTCTTT	CASSSAVNTEAFF
TRBD1	few	15	TRBJ1-2	TRBV11-2	TGTGCCAGCAGCTCCTTCAGGGGGGGGAACTATGGCTACACCTTC	CASSSFRGGNYGYTF
TRBD1	-	18	TRBJ2-7	TRBV28	TGTGCCAGCAGTTCGGACAGGGTAAAACCCCTGGCCTCCTACGAGCAGTACTTC	CASSSDRVKPLASYEQYF
TRBD2	-	15	TRBJ2-1	TRBV7-2	TGTGCCAGCAGCTTTACTAGCGGGAGTGACAATGAGCAGTTCTTC	CASSFTSGSDNEQFF
-	-	15	TRBJ1-5	TRBV7-2	TGTGCCAGCAGCTTCCTATTGGGGGGCAATCAGCCCCAGCATTTT	CASSFLLGGNQPQHF
TRBD1	-	16	TRBJ2-7	TRBV2	TGTGCCAGCAGTGAAGCCGCCTGGAGTACAGGGGACCTGCAGTACTTC	CASSEAAWSTGDLQYF
-	-	15	TRBJ2-6	TRBV7-6	TGTGCCAGCAGTTCCTTCGGATCTGGGGCCAACGTCCTGACTTTC	CASSSFGSGANVLTF
-	-	18	TRBJ1-5	TRBV15	TGTGCCACCAGCAGAGATGAGGGTTTTTTCTATAGCAATCAGCCCCAGCATTTT	CATSRDEGFFYSNQPQHF
-	-	13	TRBJ2-7	TRBV19	TGTGCCAGTAGTGGCCCAGGGGACTACGAGCAGTACTTC	CASSGPGDYEQYF
TRBD1	-	16	TRBJ1-1	TRBV6-5	TGTGCCAGCAGTTACGCGAACAGGGGGATGAACACTGAAGCTTTCTTT	CASSYANRGMNTEAFF
-	-	14	TRBJ2-7	TRBV7-9	TGTGCCAGCAGCTCAGACCCGTTCTCGTCCGAGCAGTACTTC	CASSSDPFSSEQYF
-	few	13	TRBJ2-7	TRBV4-1	TGCGCCAGCAGCCAAGTTGAAGGGGGCGAGCAGTACTTC	CASSQVEGGEQYF
TRBD2	few	17	TRBJ2-3	TRBV27	TGTGCCAGCAGTTCTACATCGACTAGCGGAGACACAGATACGCAGTATTTT	CASSSTSTSGDTDTQYF
-	-	15	TRBJ2-6	TRBV6-5	TGTGCCAGCAGCGAGGGGGGTTCTGGGGCCAACGTCCTGACTTTC	CASSEGGSGANVLTF
-	-	16	TRBJ1-4	TRBV13	TGTGCCAGCAGCTTACGCCAGGCGGCAACTAATGAAAAACTGTTTTTT	CASSLRQAATNEKLFF
-	few	14	TRBJ2-6	TRBV28	TGTGCCAGCAGGGGACCCTCTGGGGCCAACGTCCTGACTTTC	CASRGPSGANVLTF
-	-	13	TRBJ2-7	TRBV27	TGTGCCAGCAGTTGGGACCAGGGGAACGAGCAGTACTTC	CASSWDQGNEQYF
TRBD1	-	14	TRBJ2-5	TRBV7-9	TGTGCCAGCAGCCGCGGGACAGGGAAAGAGACCCAGTACTTC	CASSRGTGKETQYF